The clone carrying this T cell receptor beta chain appeared a single time. This sample was taken from a study of blood T cell repertoires in COVID-19. Profiled with immunoSEQ multiplex PCR; TCRdb holds only in-frame clones, not every one. The sample shows 230,000 or so clones, 75% to 85% of them seen only once. The CDR3 consists of 14 residues. The germline V gene encodes CDR1 GTSNPN and CDR2 SVGIG (reference sequence). V was clipped by 5 bases and J by 9 bases; unmatched bases: 10. The V call is TRBV30, the J call TRBJ1-6; TRBD1 agrees at 7 bases. This TCR was recovered from a man aged 35 to 55 who had recovered from COVID-19. Sequencing was performed on peripheral blood. CDR3 in DNA: TGTGCCTGGGAGAAACAGGGGTTCGTTTCACCCCTCCACTTT. As protein: CAWEKQGFVSPLHF.